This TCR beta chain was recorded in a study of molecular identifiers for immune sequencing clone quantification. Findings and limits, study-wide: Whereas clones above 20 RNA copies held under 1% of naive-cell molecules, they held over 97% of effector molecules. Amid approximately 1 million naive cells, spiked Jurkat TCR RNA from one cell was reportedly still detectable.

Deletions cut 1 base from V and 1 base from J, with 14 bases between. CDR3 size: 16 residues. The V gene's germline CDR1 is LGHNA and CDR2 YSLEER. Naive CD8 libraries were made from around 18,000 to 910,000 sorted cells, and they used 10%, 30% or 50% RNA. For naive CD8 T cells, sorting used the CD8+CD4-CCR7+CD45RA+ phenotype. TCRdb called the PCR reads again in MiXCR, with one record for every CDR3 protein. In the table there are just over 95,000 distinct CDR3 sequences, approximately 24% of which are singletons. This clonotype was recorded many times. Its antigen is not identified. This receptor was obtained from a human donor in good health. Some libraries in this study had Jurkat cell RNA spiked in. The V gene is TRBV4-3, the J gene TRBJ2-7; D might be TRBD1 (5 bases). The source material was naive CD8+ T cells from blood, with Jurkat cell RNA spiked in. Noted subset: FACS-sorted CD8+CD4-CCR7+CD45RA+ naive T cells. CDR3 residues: CASSQADSSGSYEQYF. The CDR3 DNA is TGCGCCAGCAGCCAAGCCGACAGCTCCGGATCCTACGAGCAGTACTTC.